This paragraph reports one T cell receptor (beta chain). What it binds is not known. TCRdb used MiXCR to reprocess the multiplex PCR reads, holding one entry per CDR3 protein. The sample yields some 53,000 distinct CDR3 sequences, over 40% seen once. This CDR3 has 12 amino acids. Germline CDR1 reads DFQATT; CDR2 reads SNEGSKA (reference sequence). Trimming left V 3 bases short and J 14 bases short, with 17 bases between. This entry belongs to a study of breast tumors, draining lymph nodes, adjacent tissues. Study-wide findings and caveats: Compared with basal-like, luminal-like tumors shared significantly more repertoire with nontumor tissue. Tumor repertoires ranked between lymph nodes and nontumor tissue in diversity, with V and J gene preferences.

Sequencing input: breast tumor tissue. The rearrangement links TRBV20-1 to TRBJ1-5, with D uncertain. This clonotype originated in a female donor with breast cancer. Some clones in this sample may be carry-over from other donors' samples. CDR3: CSARGLVYHEHF. The CDR3 nucleotides read TGCAGTGCTAGGGGTCTAGTCTACCACGAGCATTTT.